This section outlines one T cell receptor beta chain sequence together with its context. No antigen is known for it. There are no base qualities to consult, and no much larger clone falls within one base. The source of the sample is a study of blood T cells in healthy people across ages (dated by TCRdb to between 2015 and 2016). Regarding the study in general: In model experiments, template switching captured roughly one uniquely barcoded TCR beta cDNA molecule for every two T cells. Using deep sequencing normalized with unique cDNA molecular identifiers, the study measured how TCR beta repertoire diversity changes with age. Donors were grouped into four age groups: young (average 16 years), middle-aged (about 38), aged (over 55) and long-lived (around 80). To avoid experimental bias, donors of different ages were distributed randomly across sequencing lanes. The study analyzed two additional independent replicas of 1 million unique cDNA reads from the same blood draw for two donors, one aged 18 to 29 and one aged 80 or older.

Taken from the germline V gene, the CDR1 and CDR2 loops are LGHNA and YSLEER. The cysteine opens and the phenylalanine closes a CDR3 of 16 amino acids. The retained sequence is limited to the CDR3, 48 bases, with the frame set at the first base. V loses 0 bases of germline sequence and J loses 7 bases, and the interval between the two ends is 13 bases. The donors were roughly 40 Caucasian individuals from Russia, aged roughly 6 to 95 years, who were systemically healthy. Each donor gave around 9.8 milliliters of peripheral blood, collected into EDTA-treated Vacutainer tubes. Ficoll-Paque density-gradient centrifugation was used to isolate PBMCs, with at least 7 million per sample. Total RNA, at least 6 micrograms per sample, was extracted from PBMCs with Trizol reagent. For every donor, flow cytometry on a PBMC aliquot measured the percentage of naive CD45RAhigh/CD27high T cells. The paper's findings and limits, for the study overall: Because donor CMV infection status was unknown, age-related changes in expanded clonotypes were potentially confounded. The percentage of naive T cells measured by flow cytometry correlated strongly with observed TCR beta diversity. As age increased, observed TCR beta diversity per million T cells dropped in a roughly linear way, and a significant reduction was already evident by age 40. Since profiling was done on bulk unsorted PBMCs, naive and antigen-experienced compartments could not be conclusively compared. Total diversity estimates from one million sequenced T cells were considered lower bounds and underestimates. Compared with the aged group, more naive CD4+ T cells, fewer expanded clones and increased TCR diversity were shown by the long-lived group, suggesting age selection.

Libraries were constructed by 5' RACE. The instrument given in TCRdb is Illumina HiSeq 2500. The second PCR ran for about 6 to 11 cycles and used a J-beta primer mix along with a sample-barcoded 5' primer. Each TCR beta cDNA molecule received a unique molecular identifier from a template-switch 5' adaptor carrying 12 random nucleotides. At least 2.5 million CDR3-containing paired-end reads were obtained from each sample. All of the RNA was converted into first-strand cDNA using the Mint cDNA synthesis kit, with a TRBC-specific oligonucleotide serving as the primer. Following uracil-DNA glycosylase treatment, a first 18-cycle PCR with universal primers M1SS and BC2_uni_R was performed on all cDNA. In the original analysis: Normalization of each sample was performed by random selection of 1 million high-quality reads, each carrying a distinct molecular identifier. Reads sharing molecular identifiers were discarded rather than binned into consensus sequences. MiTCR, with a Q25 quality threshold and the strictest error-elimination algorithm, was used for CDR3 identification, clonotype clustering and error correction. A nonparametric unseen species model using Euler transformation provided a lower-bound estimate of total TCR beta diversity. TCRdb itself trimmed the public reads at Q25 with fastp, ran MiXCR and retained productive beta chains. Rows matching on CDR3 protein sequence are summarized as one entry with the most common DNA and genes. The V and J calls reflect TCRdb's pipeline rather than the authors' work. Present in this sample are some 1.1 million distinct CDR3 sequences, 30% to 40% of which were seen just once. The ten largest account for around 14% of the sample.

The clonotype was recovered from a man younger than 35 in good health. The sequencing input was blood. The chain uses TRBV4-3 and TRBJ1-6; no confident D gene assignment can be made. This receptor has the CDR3 CASSQDVTTPNSPLHF. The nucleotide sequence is TGCGCCAGCAGCCAAGATGTCACAACTCCCAATTCACCCCTCCACTTT.